Listed below are T cell receptor beta chains from one sample, sequenced in a study of siplizumab effects on memory and regulatory T cells. The data were produced by immunoSEQ multiplex PCR, yet TCRdb's version contains in-frame clones alone and is incomplete. This sample has 99,000 or so clones, with approximately 94% found just once. Input material: CD4+ T cells sorted from blood. Receptor source: a human donor in good health. CDR3s include the opening cysteine and the closing phenylalanine or tryptophan. D genes are given only for firm matches. The size field is filled for only some rows; it gives once, few, many or a size class.

D gene | J gene | clone size | V gene | CDR3 DNA | CDR3 protein
TRBD1 | TRBJ2-1 | . | TRBV5-1 | TGCGCCAGCAGCACCGGGACAGCCTACAATGAGCAGTTCTTC | CASSTGTAYNEQFF
. | TRBJ1-1 | . | TRBV29-1 | TGCAGCGTGATCCCCCTAGTCGAAGCTTTCTTT | CSVIPLVEAFF
. | TRBJ1-1 | . | TRBV25-1 | TGTGCCAGCGGTCCAAGTGGGAGGGGGATCACTGAAGCTTTCTTT | CASGPSGRGITEAFF
TRBD1 | TRBJ2-2 | . | TRBV11-1 | TGTGCCAGCAGCAAGGGACAGGGAGCTTTGGCCGGGGAGCTGTTTTTT | CASSKGQGALAGELFF
TRBD2 | TRBJ2-7 | . | TRBV19 | TGTGCCAGTAGTGTGGGGACTAGCGGGATAGGGGACGGGGGCGAGCAGTACTTC | CASSVGTSGIGDGGEQYF
. | TRBJ1-1 | . | TRBV6-5 | TGTGCCAGCAGTTCCTCTGGGCGCACTGAAGCTTTCTTT | CASSSSGRTEAFF
TRBD2 | TRBJ2-5 | . | TRBV30 | TGTGCCTGGATAGCGGGGGAGACCCAGTACTTC | CAWIAGETQYF
TRBD1 | TRBJ1-6 | . | TRBV5-1 | TGCGCCAGCAGCTCCCGGACAGGGGGCCAAAATTCACCCCTCCACTTT | CASSSRTGGQNSPLHF
TRBD1 | TRBJ1-4 | . | TRBV5-1 | TGCGCCAGCAGCTCGGGACAGATAGATGAAAAACTGTTTTTT | CASSSGQIDEKLFF
. | TRBJ2-3 | once | TRBV10-3 | TGTGCCATCAGCGGGGGGCTAGCGGCAAGCACGCAGTATTTT | CAISGGLAASTQYF
TRBD1 | TRBJ2-2 | . | TRBV19 | TGTGCCAGTAGTATGGGGGACAGGGTTGTCACCGGGGAGCTGTTTTTT | CASSMGDRVVTGELFF
. | TRBJ2-7 | . | TRBV30 | TGTGCCTGGGGGGGGGCCACATACGAGCAGTACTTC | CAWGGATYEQYF
. | TRBJ2-7 | . | TRBV5-6 | TGTGCCAGCAGCGCACAGGTAGGGCGACCCTACGAGCAGTACTTC | CASSAQVGRPYEQYF
TRBD1 | TRBJ1-2 | . | TRBV5-4 | TGTGCCAGCAGCTGGGGGACAGGGGACTCTGGCTACACCTTC | CASSWGTGDSGYTF
. | TRBJ1-2 | . | TRBV12-5 | TGTGCTAGTGGTGGGGGACGGGGCTTATATGGCTACACCTTC | CASGGGRGLYGYTF
. | TRBJ2-5 | . | TRBV7-9 | TGTGCCAGCAGCTTAGACGGGGGCCGCCAAGAGACCCAGTACTTC | CASSLDGGRQETQYF
. | TRBJ1-4 | . | TRBV7-9 | TGTGCCAGCAGCTTAGTTCTCAGGGCGGGTGAAAAACTGTTTTTT | CASSLVLRAGEKLFF
. | TRBJ2-7 | . | TRBV7-8 | TGTGCCAGCAGCTTAGCCGTAACCAGTTACGAGCAGTACTTC | CASSLAVTSYEQYF
TRBD2 | TRBJ2-1 | . | TRBV11-2 | TGTGCCAGCAGCTTGAGGTGGGAGGGCCTGGACAATGAGCAGTTCTTC | CASSLRWEGLDNEQFF
. | TRBJ1-2 | . | TRBV28 | TGTGCCAGCAGTCCCCGGAATAACTATGGCTACACCTTC | CASSPRNNYGYTF
. | TRBJ2-7 | . | TRBV18 | TGTGCCAGCTCACCAAATCTGGGGTCCTACGAGCAGTACTTC | CASSPNLGSYEQYF
. | TRBJ2-1 | . | TRBV5-1 | TGCGCCAGCAGCACCCAGACCCCTGGGGAGCAGTTCTTC | CASSTQTPGEQFF
. | TRBJ2-2 | . | TRBV11-2 | TGTGCCAGCAGCTCATATGGCGGGGAGCTGTTTTTT | CASSSYGGELFF
. | TRBJ2-7 | . | TRBV14 | TGTGCCAGCAGCCCTAACCTGCGGGGTGAGCAGTACTTC | CASSPNLRGEQYF
TRBD1 | TRBJ2-3 | . | TRBV7-9 | TGTGCCAGCAGCGAAACCGGGACAGGGAGCGGCACAGATACGCAGTATTTT | CASSETGTGSGTDTQYF
. | TRBJ2-1 | . | TRBV9 | TGTGCCAGCAGCGTAGTGGGCGTCAATGAGCAGTTCTTC | CASSVVGVNEQFF
TRBD1 | TRBJ1-3 | . | TRBV9 | TGTGCCAGCAGCGTAGCTCCGGGACAGCAAAACTCTGGAAACACCATATATTTT | CASSVAPGQQNSGNTIYF
TRBD1 | TRBJ2-1 | . | TRBV6-6 | TGTGCCGGAGGGACAGGGGGGTCCAATGAGCAGTTCTTC | CAGGTGGSNEQFF
TRBD1 | TRBJ1-1 | . | TRBV4-2 | TGTGCCAGCAGCCAAGCTGGACAGGGCGACTCTGAAGCTTTCTTT | CASSQAGQGDSEAFF
. | TRBJ2-1 | . | TRBV5-6 | TGTGCCAGCAGCTTGACCATAGGCCTTGGATCCTACAATGAGCAGTTCTTC | CASSLTIGLGSYNEQFF
. | TRBJ2-1 | once | TRBV5-6 | TGTGCCAGCAGCTTTGGCCCCAATGAGCAGTTCTTC | CASSFGPNEQFF
. | TRBJ2-3 | . | TRBV18 | TGTGCCAGCTCACCACGGGGGGGCACAGATACGCAGTATTTT | CASSPRGGTDTQYF
. | TRBJ2-1 | . | TRBV18 | TGTGCCAGCTCCTCCGTGAGGAATGAGCAGTTCTTC | CASSSVRNEQFF
. | TRBJ1-2 | . | TRBV20-1 | TGCAGTGTGACGGGCAACTATGGCTACACCTTC | CSVTGNYGYTF
. | TRBJ2-1 | . | TRBV4-1 | TGCGCCAGCAGCCAAGCTCAAGGAATGTTCTTC | CASSQAQGMFF
TRBD1 | TRBJ2-5 | . | TRBV30 | TGTGCCTGGAGTTTCGACAGGGGGATGTTGGAGACCCAGTACTTC | CAWSFDRGMLETQYF
TRBD2 | TRBJ2-3 | once | TRBV7-9 | TGTGCCAGCAGCTTAAACGCGGGAGGAACAGATACGCAGTATTTT | CASSLNAGGTDTQYF
TRBD2 | TRBJ2-1 | . | TRBV2 | TGTGCCAGCAGTGGACTAGCGGGAGTTGATGAGCAGTTCTTC | CASSGLAGVDEQFF
TRBD1 | TRBJ1-6 | . | TRBV27 | TGTGCCAGCAGTTCCCGGGGACAGCCTCATTCACCCCTCCACTTT | CASSSRGQPHSPLHF
. | TRBJ2-2 | few | TRBV11-2 | TGTGCCAGCAGCCCCGGTGGGCAGGGGTTAACCGGGGAGCTGTTTTTT | CASSPGGQGLTGELFF
. | TRBJ2-6 | . | TRBV19 | TGTGCCAGTAGTATAGGACAGGCTGGGGCCAACGTCCTGACTTTC | CASSIGQAGANVLTF
. | TRBJ1-2 | . | TRBV6-4 | TGTGCCAGCAGGGATCAGGGGCCCCACCACTATGGCTACACCTTC | CASRDQGPHHYGYTF
. | TRBJ2-3 | . | TRBV7-2 | TGTGCCAGCAGCTTAGCCTCAAAGCTGACAGATACGCAGTATTTT | CASSLASKLTDTQYF
TRBD1 | TRBJ2-2 | . | TRBV7-3 | TGTGCCAGCAGCTTCATCGACAGGGGGAACACCGGGGAGCTGTTTTTT | CASSFIDRGNTGELFF
. | TRBJ2-1 | . | TRBV7-2 | TGTGCCAGCAGTTCCTTTGGGGAGCAGTTCTTC | CASSSFGEQFF
. | TRBJ1-6 | . | TRBV6-5 | TGTGCCAGCAGTTCCCCCGGGGTACTTTATAATTCACCCCTCCACTTT | CASSSPGVLYNSPLHF
. | TRBJ2-1 | once | TRBV5-1 | TGCGCCAGCAGCTGGGGTTCCGATGAGCAGTTCTTC | CASSWGSDEQFF
. | TRBJ1-2 | . | TRBV7-8 | TGTGCCAGCAGCTTAGTACGTGTCGGGCTTTCAGCTAACTATGGCTACACCTTC | CASSLVRVGLSANYGYTF
. | TRBJ2-1 | . | TRBV5-4 | TGTGCCAGCAGCTTAGGAGGGGGCGACTACAATGAGCAGTTCTTC | CASSLGGGDYNEQFF
. | TRBJ2-3 | . | TRBV6-1 | TGTGCCAGCAGTGAAGCGGGGGGGCGTTCAGATACGCAGTATTTT | CASSEAGGRSDTQYF
TRBD2 | TRBJ2-1 | . | TRBV29-1 | TGCAGCGTCGACTGGACTAGCGGGTTCTCCTACAATGAGCAGTTCTTC | CSVDWTSGFSYNEQFF
TRBD1 | TRBJ2-6 | . | TRBV10-3 | TGTGCCATCAGACCGGGACAGGGGGGCTCTGGGGCCAACGTCCTGACTTTC | CAIRPGQGGSGANVLTF
TRBD1 | TRBJ2-6 | . | TRBV18 | TGTGCCAGCTCACCTACAGGGGCCACCTCTGGGGCCAACGTCCTGACTTTC | CASSPTGATSGANVLTF
TRBD1 | TRBJ1-5 | . | TRBV5-1 | TGCGCCAGCAGCTTGGATGGACAGGGGGACAATCAGCCCCAGCATTTT | CASSLDGQGDNQPQHF